This entry lists 8 T cell receptor beta chains sequenced from one sample in a study of cytomegalovirus exposure and HLA in healthy donors. The PCR was carried out with 60 Vbeta primers and 13 Jbeta primers. The assay was immunoSEQ multiplex PCR, and TCRdb's table has in-frame clones only and misses some. Here the sample table reports around 75,000 clones. The sequenced sample consisted of PBMCs. The receptors derive from a man aged 35-49 years in good health and CMV-seronegative.

The J gene is TRBJ2-7, the V gene TRBV9; D gene ambiguous. The CDR3 extends over 14 amino acids. CDR1 is SGDLS and CDR2 is YYNGEE in the germline V gene. The germline V and J ends were trimmed by 3 bases and 2 bases, with 12 bases remaining between them. CDR3 in amino acids: CASSASEPPYEQYF. The CDR3, as DNA: TGTGCCAGCAGCGCCTCCGAGCCCCCCTACGAGCAGTACTTC.

The V gene is TRBV10-3, the J gene TRBJ1-4, with a weak D call TRBD1 (6 bases). CDR1 is ENHRY, CDR2 SYGVKD, per germline. Trimming took 10 bases from V and 8 from J, leaving 20 bases between them. CDR3 size: 14 residues. CDR3 amino acids: CATQGGGHKEKLFF. DNA for the CDR3: TGTGCCACGCAGGGCGGGGGGCATAAGGAAAAACTGTTTTTT.

V and J are TRBV7-2 and TRBJ2-3, with TRBD2 matching 9 bases. The trim removed 1 base at V and 3 bases at J, leaving 11 bases unmatched. The CDR3 is made up of 18 amino acids. CDR1 and CDR2 from the germline V gene are SGHTA and FQGNSA. CDR3 residues: CASSLDLTSGIRTDTQYF. The CDR3 nucleotides are TGTGCCAGCAGCTTAGATCTGACTAGCGGTATAAGAACAGATACGCAGTATTTT. The whole variable domain, remainder taken from reference TRBV7-2 and TRBJ2-3, is GAGVSQSPSNKVTEKGKDVELRCDPISGHTALYWYRQSLGQGLEFLIYFQGNSAPDKSGLPSDRFSAERTGGSVSTLTIQRTQQEDSAVYLCASSLDLTSGIRTDTQYFGPGTRLTVL.

The chain uses TRBV5-1 and TRBJ1-3; the D gene is possibly TRBD1 (5 bases). V lost 5 bases to trimming and J lost 1 base, with 7 bases between them. The CDR3 is 13 residues long. CDR1 and CDR2 from the germline V gene are SGHRS and YFSETQ. In DNA, the CDR3 is TGCGCCAGCAGGGGGACTTCTGGAAACACCATATATTTT. Protein: CASRGTSGNTIYF.

This chain links TRBV19 with TRBJ1-1; 7 nucleotides align to TRBD1. Trimming cost V 6 bases and J 1 base; bases outside gene matches: 5. The CDR3 sequence is 14 residues long. Germline CDR1 and CDR2: LNHDA and SQIVND (reference sequence). The CDR3 DNA reads as TGTGCCAGTAGCCCGACAGGGCGGAACACTGAAGCTTTCTTT. It yields the protein CASSPTGRNTEAFF. Based on the CDR3 plus reference TRBV19 and TRBJ1-1, the full variable domain is DGGITQSPKYLFRKEGQNVTLSCEQNLNHDAMYWYRQDPGQGLRLIYYSQIVNDFQKGDIAEGYSVSREKKESFPLTVTSAQKNPTAFYLCASSPTGRNTEAFFGQGTRLTVV.

The chain uses TRBV5-6 and TRBJ1-4; 10 bases agree with TRBD1. Trimming at V came to 5 bases and at J to 3 bases, leaving 10 bases not matched to a gene. The CDR3 is made up of 17 amino acids. CDR1 and CDR2 (germline): SGHDT, YYEEEE. The CDR3 DNA sequence: TGTGCCAGCAGACGCGAGACAGGGGGCAATTCTAATGAAAAACTGTTTTTT. It is translated as CASRRETGGNSNEKLFF.

The chain is built from TRBV5-6 and TRBJ2-5; D possibly corresponds to TRBD1 (5 bases). The J call is uncertain, as TRBJ2-7 better fits the DNA end. CDR1 and CDR2 from the germline V gene are SGHDT and YYEEEE. The length of the CDR3 is 13 residues. The CDR3 loop is CASSLRQSYEQYF. CDR3 sequence (DNA): TGTGCCAGCAGCTTGAGACAGTCCTACGAGCAGTACTTC.

The chain carries TRBV30 and TRBJ2-7, with a weak D call TRBD1 (5 bases). CDR3 length equals 13 residues. CDR1 is GTSNPN, CDR2 SVGIG, per germline (reference sequence). V shed 4 bases and J shed 5 bases, with 15 bases lying between them. The CDR3 DNA follows: TGTGCCTGGACGGCACAGGAAATCAACGAGCAGTACTTC. Translating gives CAWTAQEINEQYF.